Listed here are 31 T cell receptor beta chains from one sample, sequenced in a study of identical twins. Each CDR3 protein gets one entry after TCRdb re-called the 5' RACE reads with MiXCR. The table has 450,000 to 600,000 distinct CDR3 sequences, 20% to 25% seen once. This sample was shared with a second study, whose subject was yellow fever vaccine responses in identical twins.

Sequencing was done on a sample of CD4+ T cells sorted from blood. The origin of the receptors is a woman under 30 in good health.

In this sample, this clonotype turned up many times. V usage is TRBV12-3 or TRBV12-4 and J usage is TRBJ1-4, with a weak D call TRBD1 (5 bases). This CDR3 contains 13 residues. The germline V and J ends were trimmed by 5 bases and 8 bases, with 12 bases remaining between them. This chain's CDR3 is CASSPGGNEKLFF. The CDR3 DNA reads TGTGCCAGCAGTCCGGGGGGAAACGAAAAACTGTTTTTT.

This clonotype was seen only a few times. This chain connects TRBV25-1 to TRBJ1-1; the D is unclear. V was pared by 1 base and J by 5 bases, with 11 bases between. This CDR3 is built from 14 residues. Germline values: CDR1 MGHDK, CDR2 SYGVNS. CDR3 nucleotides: TGTGCCAGCAGTGAATCCCGGGGAGTAACTGAAGCTTTCTTT. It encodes CASSESRGVTEAFF. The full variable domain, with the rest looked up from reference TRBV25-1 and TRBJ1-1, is EADIYQTPRYLVIGTGKKITLECSQTMGHDKMYWYQQDPGMELHLIHYSYGVNSTEKGDLSSESTVSRIRTEHFPLTLESARPSHTSQYLCASSESRGVTEAFFGQGTRLTVV.

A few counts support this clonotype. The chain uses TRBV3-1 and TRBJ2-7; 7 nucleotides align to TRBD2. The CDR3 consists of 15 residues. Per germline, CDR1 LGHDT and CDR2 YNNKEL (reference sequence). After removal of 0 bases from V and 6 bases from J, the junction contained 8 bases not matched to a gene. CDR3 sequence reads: CASSQDPEGGGEQYF. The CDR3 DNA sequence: TGTGCCAGCAGCCAAGACCCAGAGGGCGGGGGCGAGCAGTACTTC.

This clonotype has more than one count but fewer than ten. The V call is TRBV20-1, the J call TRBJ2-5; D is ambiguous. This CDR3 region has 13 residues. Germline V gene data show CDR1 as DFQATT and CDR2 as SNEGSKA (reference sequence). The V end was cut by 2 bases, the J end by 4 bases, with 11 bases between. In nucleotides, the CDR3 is TGCAGTGCTAGAATGGGGTTAGGAGAGACCCAGTACTTC. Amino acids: CSARMGLGETQYF.

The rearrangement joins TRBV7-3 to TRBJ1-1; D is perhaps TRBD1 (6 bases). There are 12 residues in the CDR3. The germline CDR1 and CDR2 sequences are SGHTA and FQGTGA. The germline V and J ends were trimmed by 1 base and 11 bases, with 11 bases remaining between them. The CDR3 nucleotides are TGTGCCAGCAGCTTAAATGGGGGCGCGGCTTTCTTT. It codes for CASSLNGGAAFF.

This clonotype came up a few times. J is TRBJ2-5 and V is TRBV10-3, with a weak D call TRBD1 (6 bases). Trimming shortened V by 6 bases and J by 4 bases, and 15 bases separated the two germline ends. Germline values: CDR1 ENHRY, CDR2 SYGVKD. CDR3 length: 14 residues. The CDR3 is CAISPGDGGETQYF. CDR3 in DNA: TGTGCCATCAGCCCAGGGGATGGGGGAGAGACCCAGTACTTC.

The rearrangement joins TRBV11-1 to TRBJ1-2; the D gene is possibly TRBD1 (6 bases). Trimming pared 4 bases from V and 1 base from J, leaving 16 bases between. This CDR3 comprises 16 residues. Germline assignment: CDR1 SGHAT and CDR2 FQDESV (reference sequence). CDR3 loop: CASSSGLGQINYGYTF. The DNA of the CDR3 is TGTGCCAGCAGCTCCGGCCTTGGACAGATTAACTATGGCTACACCTTC.

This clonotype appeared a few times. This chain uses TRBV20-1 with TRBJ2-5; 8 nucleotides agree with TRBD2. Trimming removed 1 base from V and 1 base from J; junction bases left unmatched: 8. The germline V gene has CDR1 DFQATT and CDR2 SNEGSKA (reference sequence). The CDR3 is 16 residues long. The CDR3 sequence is CSARGGSGKTQETQYF. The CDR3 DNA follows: TGCAGTGCTAGAGGAGGTAGCGGGAAGACCCAAGAGACCCAGTACTTC.

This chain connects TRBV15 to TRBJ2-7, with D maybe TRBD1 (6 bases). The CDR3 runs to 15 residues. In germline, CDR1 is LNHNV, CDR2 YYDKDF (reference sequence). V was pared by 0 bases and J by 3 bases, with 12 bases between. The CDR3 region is CATSRDLGGGYEQYV. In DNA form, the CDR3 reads TGTGCCACCAGCAGAGATTTAGGGGGTGGCTACGAGCAGTACGTC.

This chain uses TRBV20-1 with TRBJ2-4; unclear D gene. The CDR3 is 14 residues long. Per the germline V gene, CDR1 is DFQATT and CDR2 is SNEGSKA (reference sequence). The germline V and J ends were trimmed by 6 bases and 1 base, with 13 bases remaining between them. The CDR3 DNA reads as TGCAGTGCCTCGACGGGCATGGCCAAAAACATTCAGTACTTC. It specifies CSASTGMAKNIQYF.

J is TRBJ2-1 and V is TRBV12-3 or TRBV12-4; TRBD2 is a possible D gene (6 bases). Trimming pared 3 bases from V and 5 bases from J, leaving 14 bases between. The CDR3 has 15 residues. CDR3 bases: TGTGCCAGCAGTTTCGGAATAGCGGCCCACAATGAGCAGTTCTTC. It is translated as CASSFGIAAHNEQFF.

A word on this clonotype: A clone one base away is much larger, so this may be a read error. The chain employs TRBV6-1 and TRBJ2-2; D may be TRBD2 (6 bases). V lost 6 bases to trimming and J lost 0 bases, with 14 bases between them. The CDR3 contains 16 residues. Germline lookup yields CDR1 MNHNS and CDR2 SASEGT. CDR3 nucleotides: TGTGCCAGCAGCCGCTGGGGGGACGCGAACACCGGGGAGCTGTTTTTT. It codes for CASSRWGDANTGELFF.

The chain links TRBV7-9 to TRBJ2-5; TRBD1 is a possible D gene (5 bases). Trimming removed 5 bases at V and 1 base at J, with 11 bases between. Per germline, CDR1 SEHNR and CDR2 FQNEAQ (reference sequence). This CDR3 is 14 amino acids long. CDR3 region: CASSPYRTQETQYF. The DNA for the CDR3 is TGTGCCAGCAGCCCCTACAGGACCCAAGAGACCCAGTACTTC. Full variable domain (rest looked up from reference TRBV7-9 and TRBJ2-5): DTGVSQNPRHKITKRGQNVTFRCDPISEHNRLYWYRQTLGQGPEFLTYFQNEAQLEKSRLLSDRFSAERPKGSFSTLEIQRTEQGDSAMYLCASSPYRTQETQYFGPGTRLLVL.

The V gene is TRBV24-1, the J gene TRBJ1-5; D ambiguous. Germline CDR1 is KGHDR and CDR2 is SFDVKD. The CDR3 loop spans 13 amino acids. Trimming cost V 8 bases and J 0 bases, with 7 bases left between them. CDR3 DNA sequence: TGTGCCACCACTGTTCATAGCAATCAGCCCCAGCATTTT. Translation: CATTVHSNQPQHF.

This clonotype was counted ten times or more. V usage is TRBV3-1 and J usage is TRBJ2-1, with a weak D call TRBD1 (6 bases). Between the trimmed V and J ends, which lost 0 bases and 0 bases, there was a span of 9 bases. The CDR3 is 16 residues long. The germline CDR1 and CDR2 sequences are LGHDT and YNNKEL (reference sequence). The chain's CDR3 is CASSQEQGSSYNEQFF. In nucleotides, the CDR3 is TGTGCCAGCAGCCAAGAGCAGGGGAGCTCCTACAATGAGCAGTTCTTC.

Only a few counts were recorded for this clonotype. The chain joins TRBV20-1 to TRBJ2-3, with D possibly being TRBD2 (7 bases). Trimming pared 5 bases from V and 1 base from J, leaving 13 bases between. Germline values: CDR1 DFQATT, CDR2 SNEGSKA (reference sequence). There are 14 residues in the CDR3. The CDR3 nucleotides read TGCAGTGCTGCCCGGGGGGCCGGCACAGATACGCAGTATTTT. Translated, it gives CSAARGAGTDTQYF.

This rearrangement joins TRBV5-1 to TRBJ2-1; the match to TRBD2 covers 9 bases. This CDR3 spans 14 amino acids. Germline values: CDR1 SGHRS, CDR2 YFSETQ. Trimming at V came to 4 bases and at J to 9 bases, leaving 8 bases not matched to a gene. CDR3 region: CASSPGLAGIEQFF. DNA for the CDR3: TGCGCCAGCAGCCCGGGTCTAGCGGGAATTGAGCAGTTCTTC.

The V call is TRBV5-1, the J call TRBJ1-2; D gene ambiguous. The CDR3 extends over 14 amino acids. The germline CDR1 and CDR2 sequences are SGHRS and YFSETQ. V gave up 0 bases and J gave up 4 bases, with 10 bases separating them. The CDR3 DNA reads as TGCGCCAGCAGCTTGGACATGGCGGTCTATGGCTACACCTTC. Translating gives CASSLDMAVYGYTF.

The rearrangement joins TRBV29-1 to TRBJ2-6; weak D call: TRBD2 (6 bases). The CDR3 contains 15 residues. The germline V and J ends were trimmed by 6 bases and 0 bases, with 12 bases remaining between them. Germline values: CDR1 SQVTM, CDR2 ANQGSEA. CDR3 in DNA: TGCAGCGTCCGAACCGGGAGCTCTGGGGCCAACGTCCTGACTTTC. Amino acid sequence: CSVRTGSSGANVLTF.

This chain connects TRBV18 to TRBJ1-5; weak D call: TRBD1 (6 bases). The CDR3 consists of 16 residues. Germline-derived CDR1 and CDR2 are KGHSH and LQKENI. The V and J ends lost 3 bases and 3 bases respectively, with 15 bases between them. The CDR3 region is CASSPAETGPNQPQHF. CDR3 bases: TGTGCCAGCTCACCCGCGGAGACAGGACCCAATCAGCCCCAGCATTTT.

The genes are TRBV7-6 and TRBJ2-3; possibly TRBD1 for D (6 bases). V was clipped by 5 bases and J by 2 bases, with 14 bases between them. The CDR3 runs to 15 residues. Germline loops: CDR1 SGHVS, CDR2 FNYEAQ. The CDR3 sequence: CASSQQGWDTDTQYF. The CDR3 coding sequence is TGTGCCAGCAGCCAACAGGGTTGGGACACAGATACGCAGTATTTT.

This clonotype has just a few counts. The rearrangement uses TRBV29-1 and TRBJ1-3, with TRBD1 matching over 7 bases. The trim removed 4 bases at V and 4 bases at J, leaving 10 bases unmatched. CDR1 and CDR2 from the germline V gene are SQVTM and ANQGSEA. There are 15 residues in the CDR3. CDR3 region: CSVGSPGGGGNTIYF. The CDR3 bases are TGCAGCGTTGGGTCCCCAGGGGGTGGAGGAAACACCATATATTTT.

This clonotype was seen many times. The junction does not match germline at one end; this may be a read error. DNA for the CDR3: TGTGCCAGCAGCTTCCAGGGGGGGAACACTGAAGCTTTCTTT. Amino acid sequence: CASSFQGGNTEAFF. The chain combines TRBV5-1 with TRBJ1-1, with 7 positions matching TRBD1. The CDR3 consists of 14 residues. Germline-derived CDR1 and CDR2 are SGHRS and YFSETQ. The entire variable domain, with the rest obtained from reference TRBV5-1 and TRBJ1-1, is as follows: KAGVTQTPRYLIKTRGQQVTLSCSPISGHRSVSWYQQTPGQGLQFLFEYFSETQRNKGNFPGRFSGRQFSNSRSEMNVSTLELGDSALYLCASSFQGGNTEAFFGQGTRLTVV.

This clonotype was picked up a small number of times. The CDR3 reads CSARATYEQYF. For the CDR3, the DNA is TGCAGTGCCAGGGCTACATACGAGCAGTACTTC. V gene TRBV20-1 combines with J gene TRBJ2-7; D may be TRBD1 (5 bases). CDR1 and CDR2 (germline): DFQATT, SNEGSKA (reference sequence). V was shortened by 6 bases and J by 4 bases, with 10 bases between the two germline ends. This CDR3 has 11 amino acids.

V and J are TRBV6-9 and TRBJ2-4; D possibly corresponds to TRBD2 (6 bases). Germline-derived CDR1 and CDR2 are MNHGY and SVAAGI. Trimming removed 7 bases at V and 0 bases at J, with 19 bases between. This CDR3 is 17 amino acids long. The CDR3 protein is CASIGGWGLLAKNIQYF. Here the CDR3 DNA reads TGTGCCAGCATCGGGGGATGGGGACTCCTAGCCAAAAACATTCAGTACTTC.

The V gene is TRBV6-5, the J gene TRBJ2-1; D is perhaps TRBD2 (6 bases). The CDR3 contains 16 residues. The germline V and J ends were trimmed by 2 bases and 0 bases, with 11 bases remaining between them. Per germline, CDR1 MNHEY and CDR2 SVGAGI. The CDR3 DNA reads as TGTGCCAGCAGTTACGTAGGGAGGAGCTCCTACAATGAGCAGTTCTTC. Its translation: CASSYVGRSSYNEQFF.

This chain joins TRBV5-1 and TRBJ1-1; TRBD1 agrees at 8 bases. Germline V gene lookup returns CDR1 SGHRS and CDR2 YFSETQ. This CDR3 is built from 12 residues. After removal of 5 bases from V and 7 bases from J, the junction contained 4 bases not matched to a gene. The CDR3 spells CASRVDRGEAFF. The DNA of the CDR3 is TGCGCCAGCAGAGTCGACAGGGGTGAAGCTTTCTTT.

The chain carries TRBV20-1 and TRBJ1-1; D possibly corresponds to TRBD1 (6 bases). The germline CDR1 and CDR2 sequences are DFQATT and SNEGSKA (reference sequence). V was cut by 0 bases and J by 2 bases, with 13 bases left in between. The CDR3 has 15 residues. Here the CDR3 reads CSARDRRRGNTEAFF. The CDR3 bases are TGCAGTGCTAGAGATCGACGCAGGGGAAACACTGAAGCTTTCTTT.

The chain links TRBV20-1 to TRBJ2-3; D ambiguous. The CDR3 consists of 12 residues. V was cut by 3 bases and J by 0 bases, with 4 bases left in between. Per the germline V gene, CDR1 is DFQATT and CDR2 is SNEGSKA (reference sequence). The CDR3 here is CSASVSTDTQYF. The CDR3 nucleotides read TGCAGTGCTAGTGTAAGCACAGATACGCAGTATTTT.

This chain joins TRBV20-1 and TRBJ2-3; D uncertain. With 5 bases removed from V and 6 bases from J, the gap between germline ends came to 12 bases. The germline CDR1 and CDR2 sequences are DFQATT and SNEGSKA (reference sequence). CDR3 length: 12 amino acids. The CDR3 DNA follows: TGCAGTGCTGGGTTAGCAGCTGATACGCAGTATTTT. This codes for CSAGLAADTQYF.

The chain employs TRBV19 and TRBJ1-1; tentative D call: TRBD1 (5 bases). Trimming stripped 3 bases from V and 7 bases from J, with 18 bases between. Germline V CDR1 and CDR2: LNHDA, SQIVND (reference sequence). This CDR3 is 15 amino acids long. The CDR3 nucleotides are TGTGCCAGTAGTATCGAGGGGCGAGGTCTATTTGAAGCTTTCTTT. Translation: CASSIEGRGLFEAFF.